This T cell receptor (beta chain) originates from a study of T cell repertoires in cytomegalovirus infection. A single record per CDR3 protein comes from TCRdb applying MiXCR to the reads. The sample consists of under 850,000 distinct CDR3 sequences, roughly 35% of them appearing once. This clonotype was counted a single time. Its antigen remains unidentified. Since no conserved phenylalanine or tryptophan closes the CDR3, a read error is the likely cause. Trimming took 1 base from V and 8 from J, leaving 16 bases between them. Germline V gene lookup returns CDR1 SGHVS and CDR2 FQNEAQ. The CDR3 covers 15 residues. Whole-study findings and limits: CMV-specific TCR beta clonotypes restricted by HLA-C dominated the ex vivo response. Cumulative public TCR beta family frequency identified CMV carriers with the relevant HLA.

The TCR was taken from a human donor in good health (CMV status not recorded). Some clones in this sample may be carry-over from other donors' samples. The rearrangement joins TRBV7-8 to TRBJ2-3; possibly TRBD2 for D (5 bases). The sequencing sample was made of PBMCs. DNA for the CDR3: TGTGCCAGCAGCTTAGATTGGGAGAGCAAGGGTACGCAGTATTCT. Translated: CASSLDWESKGTQYS.